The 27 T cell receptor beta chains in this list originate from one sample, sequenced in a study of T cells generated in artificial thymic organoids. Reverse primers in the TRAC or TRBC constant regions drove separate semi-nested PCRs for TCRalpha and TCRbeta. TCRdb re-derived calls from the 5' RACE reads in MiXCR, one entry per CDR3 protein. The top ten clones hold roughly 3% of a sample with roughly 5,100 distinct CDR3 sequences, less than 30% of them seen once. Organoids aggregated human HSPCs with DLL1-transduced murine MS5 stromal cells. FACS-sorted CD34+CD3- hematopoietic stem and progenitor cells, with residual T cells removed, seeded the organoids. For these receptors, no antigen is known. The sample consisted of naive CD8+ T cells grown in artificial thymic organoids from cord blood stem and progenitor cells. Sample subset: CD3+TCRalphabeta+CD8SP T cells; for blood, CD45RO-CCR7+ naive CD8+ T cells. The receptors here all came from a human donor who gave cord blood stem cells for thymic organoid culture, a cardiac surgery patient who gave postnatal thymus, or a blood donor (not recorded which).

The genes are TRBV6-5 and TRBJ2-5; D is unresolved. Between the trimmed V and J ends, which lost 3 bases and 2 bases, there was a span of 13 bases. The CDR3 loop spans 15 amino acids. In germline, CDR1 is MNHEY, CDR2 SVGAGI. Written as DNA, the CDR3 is TGTGCCAGCAGTTATTTCAGCCGGGCACAAGAGACCCAGTACTTC. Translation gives CASSYFSRAQETQYF.

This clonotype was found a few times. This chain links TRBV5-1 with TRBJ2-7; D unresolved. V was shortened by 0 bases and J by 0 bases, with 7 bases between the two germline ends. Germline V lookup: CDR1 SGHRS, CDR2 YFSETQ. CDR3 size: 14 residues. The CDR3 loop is CASSLVRSSYEQYF. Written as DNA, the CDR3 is TGCGCCAGCAGCTTGGTCAGGAGCTCCTACGAGCAGTACTTC.

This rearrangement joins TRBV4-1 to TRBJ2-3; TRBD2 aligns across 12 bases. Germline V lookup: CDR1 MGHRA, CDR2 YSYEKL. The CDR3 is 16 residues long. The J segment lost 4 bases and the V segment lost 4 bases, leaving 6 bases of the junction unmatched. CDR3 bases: TGCGCCAGCAGCCTACTAGCGGGGGGCGCAGCAGATACGCAGTATTTT. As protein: CASSLLAGGAADTQYF.

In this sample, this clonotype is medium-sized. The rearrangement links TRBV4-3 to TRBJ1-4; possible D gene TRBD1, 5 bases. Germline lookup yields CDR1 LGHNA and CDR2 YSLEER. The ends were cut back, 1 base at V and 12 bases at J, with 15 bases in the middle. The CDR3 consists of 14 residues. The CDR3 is CASSQVCCQGELFF. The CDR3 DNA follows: TGCGCCAGCAGCCAAGTATGTTGCCAGGGTGAACTGTTTTTT.

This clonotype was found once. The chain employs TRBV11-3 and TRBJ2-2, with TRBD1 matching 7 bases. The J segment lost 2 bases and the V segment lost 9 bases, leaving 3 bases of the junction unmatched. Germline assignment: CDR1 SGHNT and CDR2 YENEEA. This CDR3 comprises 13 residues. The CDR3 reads CASRDRNTGELFF. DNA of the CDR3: TGTGCCAGTAGGGACAGAAACACCGGGGAGCTGTTTTTT. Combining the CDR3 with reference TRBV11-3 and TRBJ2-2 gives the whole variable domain EAGVVQSPRYKIIEKKQPVAFWCNPISGHNTLYWYLQNLGQGPELLIRYENEEAVDDSQLPKDRFSAERLKGVDSTLKIQPAELGDSAVYLCASRDRNTGELFFGEGSRLTVL.

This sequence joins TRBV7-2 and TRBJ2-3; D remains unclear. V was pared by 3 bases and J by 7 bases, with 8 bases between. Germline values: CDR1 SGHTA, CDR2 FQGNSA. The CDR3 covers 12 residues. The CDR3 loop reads CASSFARNTQYF. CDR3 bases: TGTGCCAGCAGCTTTGCTCGGAATACGCAGTATTTT.

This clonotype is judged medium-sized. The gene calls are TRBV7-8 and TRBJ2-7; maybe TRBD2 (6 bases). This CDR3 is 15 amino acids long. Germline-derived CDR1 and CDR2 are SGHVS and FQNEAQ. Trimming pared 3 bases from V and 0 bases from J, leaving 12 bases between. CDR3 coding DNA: TGTGCCAGCAGCTTCCGACGGCGGGGCTCCTACGAGCAGTACTTC. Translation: CASSFRRRGSYEQYF.

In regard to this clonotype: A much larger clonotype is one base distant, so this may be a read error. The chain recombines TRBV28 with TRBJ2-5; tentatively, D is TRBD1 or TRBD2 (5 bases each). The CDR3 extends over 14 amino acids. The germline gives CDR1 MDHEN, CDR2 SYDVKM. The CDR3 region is CAGSISVGAETQYF. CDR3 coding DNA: TGTGCCGGCAGTATTAGCGTTGGGGCCGAGACCCAGTACTTC.

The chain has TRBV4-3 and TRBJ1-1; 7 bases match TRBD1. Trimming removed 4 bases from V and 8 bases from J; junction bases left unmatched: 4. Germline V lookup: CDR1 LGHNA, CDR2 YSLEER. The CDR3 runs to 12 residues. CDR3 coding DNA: TGCGCCAGCAGCCGCCGGGACAGCGAAGCTTTCTTT. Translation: CASSRRDSEAFF.

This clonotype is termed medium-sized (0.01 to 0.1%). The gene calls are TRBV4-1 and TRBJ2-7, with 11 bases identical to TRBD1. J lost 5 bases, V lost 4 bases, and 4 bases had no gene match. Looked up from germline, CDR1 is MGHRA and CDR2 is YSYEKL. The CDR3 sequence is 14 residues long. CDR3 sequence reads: CASSLGQGGNEQYF. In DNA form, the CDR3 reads TGCGCCAGCAGCCTGGGACAGGGGGGCAACGAGCAGTACTTC.

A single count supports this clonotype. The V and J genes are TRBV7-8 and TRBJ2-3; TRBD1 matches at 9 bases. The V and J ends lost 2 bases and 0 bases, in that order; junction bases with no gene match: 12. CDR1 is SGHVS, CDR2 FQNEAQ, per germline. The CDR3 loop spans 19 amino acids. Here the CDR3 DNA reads TGTGCCAGCAGCTTACCGGACAGGGGAATATTTACTAGCACAGATACGCAGTATTTT. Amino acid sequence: CASSLPDRGIFTSTDTQYF.

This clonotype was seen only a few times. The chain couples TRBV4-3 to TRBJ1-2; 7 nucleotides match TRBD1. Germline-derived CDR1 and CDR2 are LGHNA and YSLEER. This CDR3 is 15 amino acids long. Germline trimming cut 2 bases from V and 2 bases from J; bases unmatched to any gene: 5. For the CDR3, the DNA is TGCGCCAGCAGCCAACATACAGGGGTGAACTATGGCTACACCTTC. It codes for CASSQHTGVNYGYTF.

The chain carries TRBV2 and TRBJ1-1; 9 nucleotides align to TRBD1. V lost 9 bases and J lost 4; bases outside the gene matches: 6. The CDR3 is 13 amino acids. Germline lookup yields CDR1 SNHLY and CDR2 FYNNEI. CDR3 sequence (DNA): TGTGCCAGGGGCGGGACAGGGTGCACTGAAGCTTTCTTT. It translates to CARGGTGCTEAFF.

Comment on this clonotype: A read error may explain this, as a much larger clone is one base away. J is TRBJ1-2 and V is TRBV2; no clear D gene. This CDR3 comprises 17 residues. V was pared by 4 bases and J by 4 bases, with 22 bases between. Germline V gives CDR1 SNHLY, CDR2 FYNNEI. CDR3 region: CASSGLVCRRLGYGYTF. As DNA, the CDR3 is TGTGCCAGCAGTGGACTGGTTTGCAGACGACTTGGCTATGGCTACACCTTC. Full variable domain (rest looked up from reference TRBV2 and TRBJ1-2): EPEVTQTPSHQVTQMGQEVILRCVPISNHLYFYWYRQILGQKVEFLVSFYNNEISEKSEIFDDQFSVERPDGSNFTLKIRSTKLEDSAMYFCASSGLVCRRLGYGYTFGSGTRLTVV.

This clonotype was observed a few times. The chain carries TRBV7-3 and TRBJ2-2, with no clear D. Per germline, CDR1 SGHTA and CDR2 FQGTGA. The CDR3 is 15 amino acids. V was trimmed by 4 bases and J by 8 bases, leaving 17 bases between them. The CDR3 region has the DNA TGTGCCAGCAGCTCCCCGGTTATGGTCCCGGGGGAGCTGTTTTTT. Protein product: CASSSPVMVPGELFF.

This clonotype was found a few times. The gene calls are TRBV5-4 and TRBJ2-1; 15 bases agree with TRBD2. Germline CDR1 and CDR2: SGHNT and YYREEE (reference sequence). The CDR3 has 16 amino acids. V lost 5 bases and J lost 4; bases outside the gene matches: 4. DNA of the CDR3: TGTGCCAGCAGAAGAGGACTAGCGGGAGGGTACAATGAGCAGTTCTTC. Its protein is CASRRGLAGGYNEQFF.

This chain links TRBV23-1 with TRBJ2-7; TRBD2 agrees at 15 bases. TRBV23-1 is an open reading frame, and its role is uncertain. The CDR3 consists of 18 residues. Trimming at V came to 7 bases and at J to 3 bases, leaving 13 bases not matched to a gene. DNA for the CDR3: TGCGCCAGCAACCCCCCTGGGACTAGCGGGAGGCCTCTCTACGAGCAGTACTTC. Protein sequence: CASNPPGTSGRPLYEQYF.

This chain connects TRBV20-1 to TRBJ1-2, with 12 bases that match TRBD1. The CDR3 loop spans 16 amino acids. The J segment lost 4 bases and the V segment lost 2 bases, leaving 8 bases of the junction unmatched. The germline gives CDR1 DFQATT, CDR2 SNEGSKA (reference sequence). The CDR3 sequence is CSARRRDRGHVYGYTF. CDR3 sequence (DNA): TGCAGTGCTAGACGCCGGGACAGGGGGCATGTCTATGGCTACACCTTC.

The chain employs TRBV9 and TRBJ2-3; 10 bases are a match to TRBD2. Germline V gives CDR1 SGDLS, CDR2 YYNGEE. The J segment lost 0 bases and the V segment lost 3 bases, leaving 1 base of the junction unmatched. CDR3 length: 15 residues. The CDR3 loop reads CASSAGLASTDTQYF. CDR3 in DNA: TGTGCCAGCAGCGCGGGACTAGCGAGCACAGATACGCAGTATTTT.

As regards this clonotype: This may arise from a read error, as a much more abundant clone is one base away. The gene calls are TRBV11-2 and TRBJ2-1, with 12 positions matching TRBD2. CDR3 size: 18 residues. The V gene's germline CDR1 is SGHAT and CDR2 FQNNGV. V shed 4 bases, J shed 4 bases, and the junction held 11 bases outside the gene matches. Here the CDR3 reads CASSCSPHLAGGYNEQFF. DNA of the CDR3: TGTGCCAGCAGCTGTAGTCCCCACCTAGCGGGGGGGTACAATGAGCAGTTCTTC. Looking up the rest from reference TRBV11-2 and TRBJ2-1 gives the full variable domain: EAGVAQSPRYKIIEKRQSVAFWCNPISGHATLYWYQQILGQGPKLLIQFQNNGVVDDSQLPKDRFSAERLKGVDSTLKIQPAKLEDSAVYLCASSCSPHLAGGYNEQFFGPGTRLTVL.

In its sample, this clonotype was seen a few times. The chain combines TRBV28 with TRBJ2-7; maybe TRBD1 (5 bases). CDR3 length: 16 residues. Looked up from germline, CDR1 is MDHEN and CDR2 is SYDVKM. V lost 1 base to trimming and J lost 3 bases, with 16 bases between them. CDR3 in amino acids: CASSLFPKYRCYEQYF. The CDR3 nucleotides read TGTGCCAGCAGTTTATTCCCGAAATACAGGTGCTACGAGCAGTACTTC. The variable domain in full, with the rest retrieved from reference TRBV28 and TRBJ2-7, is DVKVTQSSRYLVKRTGEKVFLECVQDMDHENMFWYRQDPGLGLRLIYFSYDVKMKEKGDIPEGYSVSREKKERFSLILESASTNQTSMYLCASSLFPKYRCYEQYFGPGTRLTVT.

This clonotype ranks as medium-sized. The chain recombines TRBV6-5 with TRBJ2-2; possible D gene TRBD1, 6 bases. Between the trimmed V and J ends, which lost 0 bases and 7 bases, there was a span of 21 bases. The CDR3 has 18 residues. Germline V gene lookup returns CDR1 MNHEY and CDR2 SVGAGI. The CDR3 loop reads CASSYSNFCGRGNGELFF. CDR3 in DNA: TGTGCCAGCAGTTACTCGAATTTTTGCGGCAGGGGAAACGGGGAGCTGTTTTTT.

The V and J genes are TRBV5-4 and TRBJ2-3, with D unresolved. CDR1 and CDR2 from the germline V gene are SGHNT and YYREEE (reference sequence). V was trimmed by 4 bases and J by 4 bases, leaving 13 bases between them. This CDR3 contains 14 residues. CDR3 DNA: TGTGCCAGCAGCCCCTTGTTACCCCCAGATACGCAGTATTTT. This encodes CASSPLLPPDTQYF.

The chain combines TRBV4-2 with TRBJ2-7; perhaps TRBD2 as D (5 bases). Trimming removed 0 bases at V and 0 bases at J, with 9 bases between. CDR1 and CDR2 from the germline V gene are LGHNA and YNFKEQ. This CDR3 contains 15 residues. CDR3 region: CASSQDRTCSYEQYF. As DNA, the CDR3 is TGTGCCAGCAGCCAAGATAGGACTTGCTCCTACGAGCAGTACTTC.

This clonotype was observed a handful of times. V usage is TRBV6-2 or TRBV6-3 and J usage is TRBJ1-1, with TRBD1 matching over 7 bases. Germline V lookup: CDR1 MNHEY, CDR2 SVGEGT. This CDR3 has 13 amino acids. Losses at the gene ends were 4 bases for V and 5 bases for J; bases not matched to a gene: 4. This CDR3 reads CASSFRGETEAFF. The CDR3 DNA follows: TGTGCCAGCAGTTTCAGGGGGGAGACTGAAGCTTTCTTT.

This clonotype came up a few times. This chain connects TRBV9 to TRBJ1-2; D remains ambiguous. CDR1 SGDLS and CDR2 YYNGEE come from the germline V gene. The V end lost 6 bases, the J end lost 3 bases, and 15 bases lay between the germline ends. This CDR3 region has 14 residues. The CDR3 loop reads CASTPGGWYYGYTF. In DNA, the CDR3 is TGTGCCAGCACCCCGGGAGGGTGGTACTATGGCTACACCTTC. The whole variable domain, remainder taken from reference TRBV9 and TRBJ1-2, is DSGVTQTPKHLITATGQRVTLRCSPRSGDLSVYWYQQSLDQGLQFLIQYYNGEERAKGNILERFSAQQFPDLHSELNLSSLELGDSALYFCASTPGGWYYGYTFGSGTRLTVV.

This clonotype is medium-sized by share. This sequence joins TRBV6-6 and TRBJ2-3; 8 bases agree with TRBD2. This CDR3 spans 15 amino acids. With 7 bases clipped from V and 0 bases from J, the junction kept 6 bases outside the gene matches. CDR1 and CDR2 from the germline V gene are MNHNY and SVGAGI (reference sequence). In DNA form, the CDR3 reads TGTGCCAGCATCCCTAGCGGGCGTAGCACAGATACGCAGTATTTT. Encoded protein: CASIPSGRSTDTQYF.